These 10 T cell receptor beta chains share one sample of origin, sequenced in a study of T-cell reconstitution after alpha-beta-depleted transplantation in children. Unique molecular identifiers were used in preparing the TCRbeta library. TCRdb processed the PCR reads anew with MiXCR; each CDR3 protein has one entry. The table shows 700,000 to 950,000 distinct CDR3 sequences, with approximately 15% occurring only once. The sample in question was PBMCs, mostly from graft donor cells, obtained 360 days after TCRalphabeta/CD19-depleted stem cell transplant. These receptors originate from a male patient younger than 18 who had a stem cell transplant for acute lymphoblastic leukemia, so the T cells may come from the graft donor.

This clonotype has a handful of counts. CDR3 residues: CASSQVPGQGNEKLFF. CDR3 sequence (DNA): TGCGCCAGCAGCCAAGTACCGGGCCAGGGGAATGAAAAACTGTTTTTT. The V call is TRBV4-1, the J call TRBJ1-4; TRBD1 might be the D (6 bases). The CDR3 loop spans 16 amino acids. Looked up from germline, CDR1 is MGHRA and CDR2 is YSYEKL. V shed 1 base and J shed 5 bases, with 14 bases lying between them.

The gene calls are TRBV7-2 and TRBJ2-5; 8 bases are a match to TRBD2. V trimming: 5 bases; J trimming: 1 base; junction bases outside the gene matches: 3. CDR3 length equals 14 residues. Per the germline V gene, CDR1 is SGHTA and CDR2 is FQGNSA. CDR3 DNA sequence: TGTGCCAGCAGCACGGGACTAGTCCAAGAGACCCAGTACTTC. Translation gives CASSTGLVQETQYF.

This clonotype was counted between two and nine times. J is TRBJ1-3 and V is TRBV4-1; D unclear. Trimming shortened V by 3 bases and J by 3 bases, and 12 bases separated the two germline ends. Germline V gene data show CDR1 as MGHRA and CDR2 as YSYEKL. The CDR3 sequence is 15 residues long. The CDR3 coding sequence is TGCGCCAGCAGCCATTTGGGAGGTTTTGGAAACACCATATATTTT. This encodes CASSHLGGFGNTIYF.

This chain links TRBV3-1 with TRBJ2-2; D is uncertain. The CDR3 has 17 amino acids. V lost 6 bases to trimming and J lost 4 bases, with 21 bases between them. Germline CDR1 is LGHDT and CDR2 is YNNKEL (reference sequence). The CDR3 coding sequence is TGTGCCAGCAGTCAACCCCCCGGGCCGCGAGTCACCGGGGAGCTGTTTTTT. Its translation: CASSQPPGPRVTGELFF.

This sequence joins TRBV4-1 and TRBJ2-1; a weak D match, TRBD2 (5 bases). Germline-derived CDR1 and CDR2 are MGHRA and YSYEKL. V was pared by 2 bases and J by 3 bases, with 11 bases between. The CDR3 is 15 amino acids. The CDR3 region is CASSQYSADYNEQFF. CDR3 nucleotide sequence: TGCGCCAGCAGCCAATACTCAGCGGACTACAATGAGCAGTTCTTC.

The chain employs TRBV12-3 or TRBV12-4 and TRBJ2-7; D is possibly TRBD2 (6 bases). The V end was cut by 4 bases, the J end by 6 bases, with 22 bases between. The CDR3 runs 16 residues. This CDR3 is CASSSPGVRTPPEQYF. CDR3 DNA sequence: TGTGCCAGCAGTTCACCGGGGGTTCGGACCCCCCCCGAGCAGTACTTC.

This clonotype turned up a few times. V usage is TRBV6-1 and J usage is TRBJ2-4; D remains ambiguous. Germline CDR1 and CDR2: MNHNS and SASEGT. V lost 5 bases, J lost 0 bases, and 14 bases lay in between. The CDR3 runs to 16 residues. The CDR3 loop reads CASSRHISLAKNIQYF. The CDR3 DNA reads TGTGCCAGCAGTAGACACATCTCTCTAGCCAAAAACATTCAGTACTTC.

This clonotype was observed a few times. This chain joins TRBV25-1 and TRBJ2-7; the match to TRBD1 covers 10 bases. The CDR3 is 15 residues long. Germline V lookup: CDR1 MGHDK, CDR2 SYGVNS. The trim removed 6 bases at V and 2 bases at J, leaving 7 bases unmatched. CDR3 in amino acids: CASREPGQGTYEQYF. As DNA, the CDR3 is TGTGCCAGCAGGGAGCCGGGACAGGGGACCTACGAGCAGTACTTC.

This clonotype was seen a handful of times. The chain has TRBV5-1 and TRBJ2-1, with D perhaps TRBD2 (6 bases). The germline gives CDR1 SGHRS, CDR2 YFSETQ. There are 15 residues in the CDR3. Trimming removed 2 bases at V and 2 bases at J, with 11 bases between. The CDR3 region has the DNA TGCGCCAGCAGCTTAAGCGGGCCCGCCTACAATGAGCAGTTCTTC. It codes for CASSLSGPAYNEQFF.

This clonotype was recorded a few times. The chain couples TRBV12-3 or TRBV12-4 to TRBJ1-2, with 10 bases identical to TRBD1. Trimming removed 8 bases from V and 6 bases from J; junction bases left unmatched: 9. This CDR3 contains 14 residues. Here the CDR3 reads CASQDRGRIDGYTF. As DNA, the CDR3 is TGTGCCAGCCAGGACAGGGGGAGGATAGATGGCTACACCTTC.